The clone carrying this T cell receptor (beta chain) has only a few counts. This entry comes from a study of blood T cell repertoires in COVID-19. Across the whole study: The samples span acute and convalescent COVID-19 from the United States, Italy and Spain. Sources were T cells, B-cell-depleted T cells, or PBMCs; the material itself was cDNA or gDNA.

Per the original data handling: Reference gene primer amplification in the assay estimated nucleated cell counts. Repertoires were generated with immunoSEQ multiplex PCR, while TCRdb's copy carries only in-frame clones and drops some. V and J calls and clone size follow that table, whereas D and trimming were derived from the DNA. The table has 70,000 to 95,000 clones, almost 95% seen once. This CDR3 spans 14 amino acids. V lost 1 base to trimming and J lost 5 bases, with 9 bases between them. The germline CDR1 and CDR2 sequences are LGHNT and FRNRAP. V is TRBV12-5 and J is TRBJ2-1; D not resolved. The sample taken for sequencing was peripheral blood. This receptor was identified in an older woman with active COVID-19. The CDR3: CASGLGHLNNEQFF. The CDR3 coding sequence is TGTGCTAGTGGTTTGGGACACCTAAACAATGAGCAGTTCTTC.